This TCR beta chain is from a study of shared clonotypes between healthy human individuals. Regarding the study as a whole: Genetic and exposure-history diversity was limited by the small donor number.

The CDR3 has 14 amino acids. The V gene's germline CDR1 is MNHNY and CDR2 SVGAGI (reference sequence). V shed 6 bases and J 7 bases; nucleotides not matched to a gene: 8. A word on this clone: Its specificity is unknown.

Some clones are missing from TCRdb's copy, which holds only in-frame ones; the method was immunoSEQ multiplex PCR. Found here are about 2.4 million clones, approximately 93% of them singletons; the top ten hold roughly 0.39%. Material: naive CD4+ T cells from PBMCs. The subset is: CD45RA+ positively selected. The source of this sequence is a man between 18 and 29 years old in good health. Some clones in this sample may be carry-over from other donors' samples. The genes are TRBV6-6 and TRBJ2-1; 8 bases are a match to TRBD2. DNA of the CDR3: TGTGCCAGCAGGGGGACTAGACAGTTGAATGAGCAGTTCTTC. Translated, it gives CASRGTRQLNEQFF.